These 15 T cell receptor beta chains originate from one sample sequenced in a study of blood T cell repertoires in COVID-19. Assay used: immunoSEQ multiplex PCR; TCRdb lists only in-frame clones, some missing. The sample records some 200,000 clones, over 75% being singletons. What was sequenced was peripheral blood. The origin of the receptors is a woman in her seventies with acute or convalescent COVID-19.

V gene TRBV18 combines with J gene TRBJ1-5; TRBD1 matches 9 bases. Germline V gene sequence: CDR1 KGHSH, CDR2 LQKENI. With V trimmed by 2 bases and J by 4 bases, 9 bases remained unmatched. The CDR3 consists of 17 residues. Written as DNA, the CDR3 is TGTGCCAGCTCACCATCGGGGGGACAGGGTAAAAATCAGCCCCAGCATTTT. Residues: CASSPSGGQGKNQPQHF.

The rearrangement joins TRBV30 to TRBJ1-5; 7 bases match TRBD1. This CDR3 region has 17 residues. Germline CDR1 GTSNPN, CDR2 SVGIG (reference sequence). The V and J ends lost 1 base and 7 bases, in that order; junction bases with no gene match: 16. CDR3: CAWSAPTGDHNKQPQHF. For the CDR3, the DNA is TGTGCCTGGAGTGCCCCAACAGGGGATCATAACAAGCAGCCCCAGCATTTT.

The chain couples TRBV19 to TRBJ2-7; TRBD2 aligns across 7 bases. The CDR3 extends over 15 amino acids. After removal of 1 base from V and 0 bases from J, the junction contained 3 bases not matched to a gene. Looked up from germline, CDR1 is LNHDA and CDR2 is SQIVND (reference sequence). This CDR3 is CASSIGAGYSYEQYF. DNA for the CDR3: TGTGCCAGTAGTATAGGAGCGGGATACTCCTACGAGCAGTACTTC. The full variable domain, in which reference TRBV19 and TRBJ2-7 provide the parts outside the CDR3, is DGGITQSPKYLFRKEGQNVTLSCEQNLNHDAMYWYRQDPGQGLRLIYYSQIVNDFQKGDIAEGYSVSREKKESFPLTVTSAQKNPTAFYLCASSIGAGYSYEQYFGPGTRLTVT.

CDR3 region: CASSDSGRTEAFF. Written as DNA, the CDR3 is TGCGCCAGCAGTGACAGCGGAAGGACTGAAGCTTTCTTT. The V call is TRBV10-1, the J call TRBJ1-1; D uncertain. The CDR3 spans 13 residues. V lost 3 bases and J 5 bases, leaving 10 bases between the germline ends. Germline values: CDR1 WNHNN, CDR2 SYGVQD (reference sequence).

This clone has only a few counts. The chain has TRBV27 and TRBJ1-4; D is unclear. V lost 1 base and J 5 bases, leaving 11 bases between the germline ends. The CDR3 runs 15 residues. CDR1 is MNHEY and CDR2 is SMNVEV in the germline V gene (reference sequence). CDR3 nucleotide sequence: TGTGCCAGCAGTTTATTTGGCAGGATGAATGAAAAACTGTTTTTT. This translates into CASSLFGRMNEKLFF.

This clone was counted a single time. The rearrangement links TRBV12-3 or TRBV12-4 to TRBJ1-4; 10 positions match TRBD1. The CDR3 has 13 residues. The ends lost 1 base at V and 12 bases at J; junction bases unmatched: 2. This CDR3 reads CASSLGDRGQLFF. In DNA form, the CDR3 reads TGTGCCAGCAGTTTAGGGGACAGGGGCCAACTGTTTTTT.

The chain has TRBV6-5 and TRBJ1-5; D uncertain. Per the germline V gene, CDR1 is MNHEY and CDR2 is SVGAGI. The CDR3 is 12 residues long. Between the trimmed V and J ends, which lost 10 bases and 5 bases, there was a span of 12 bases. The CDR3 reads CATASGDQPQHF. In nucleotides, the CDR3 is TGTGCCACAGCGTCCGGTGATCAGCCCCAGCATTTT.

The V call is TRBV3-1 (or the pseudogene TRBV3-2), the J call TRBJ1-1; the D gene is possibly TRBD1 (5 bases). This CDR3 region has 17 residues. Germline V gene lookup returns CDR1 LGHDT and CDR2 YNNKEL (reference sequence). V was clipped by 2 bases and J by 4 bases, with 20 bases between them. The DNA of the CDR3 is TGTGCCAGCAGCCAATTCCTCACGGGGGTTATCGTCACTGAAGCTTTCTTT. This codes for CASSQFLTGVIVTEAFF.

The chain links TRBV6-2 or TRBV6-3 to TRBJ1-5; D remains unclear. Germline lookup yields CDR1 MNHEY and CDR2 SVGEGT. The V end was cut by 4 bases, the J end by 4 bases, with 11 bases between. There are 14 residues in the CDR3. DNA of the CDR3: TGTGCCAGCAGTTCGGGGTCCAGAAATCAGCCCCAGCATTTT. Translated, it gives CASSSGSRNQPQHF.

The chain has TRBV5-1 and TRBJ2-7; D might be TRBD1 (7 bases). The CDR3 spans 14 residues. The germline CDR1 and CDR2 sequences are SGHRS and YFSETQ. V gave up 0 bases and J gave up 2 bases, with 9 bases separating them. The chain's CDR3 is CASSLVRGAYEQYF. Written as DNA, the CDR3 is TGCGCCAGCAGCTTGGTCAGGGGGGCCTACGAGCAGTACTTC.

The chain couples TRBV7-9 to TRBJ1-5; D call uncertain. The ends were cut back, 3 bases at V and 5 bases at J, with 8 bases in the middle. Germline V gives CDR1 SEHNR, CDR2 FQNEAQ (reference sequence). There are 13 residues in the CDR3. CDR3 amino acids: CASSFSRDQPQHF. The CDR3 nucleotides read TGTGCCAGCAGCTTTTCTCGAGATCAGCCCCAGCATTTT.

This clone came up once. V and J are TRBV28 and TRBJ2-2; D is perhaps TRBD1 (5 bases). The CDR3 is 16 residues long. With 6 bases removed from V and 1 base from J, the gap between germline ends came to 15 bases. In germline, CDR1 is MDHEN, CDR2 SYDVKM. The CDR3 spells CASRYAGSGNTGELFF. DNA for the CDR3: TGTGCCAGCAGGTACGCAGGGTCCGGGAACACCGGGGAGCTGTTTTTT.

The chain uses TRBV7-8 and TRBJ2-2, with a possible D match to TRBD2 (5 bases). This CDR3 comprises 14 residues. Between the trimmed V and J ends, which lost 4 bases and 3 bases, there was a span of 9 bases. Germline V gene data show CDR1 as SGHVS and CDR2 as FQNEAQ. The CDR3, as DNA: TGTGCCAGCAGCTGGAGCGGAGACACCGGGGAGCTGTTTTTT. Translated, it gives CASSWSGDTGELFF.

The genes are TRBV10-2 and TRBJ1-2, with D possibly matching TRBD1 (6 bases). The germline V gene encodes CDR1 WSHSY and CDR2 SAAADI. This CDR3 region has 14 residues. Trimming left V 3 bases short and J 4 bases short, with 12 bases between. CDR3 DNA: TGCGCCAGCAGTGACAGACGACAGGCCTATGGCTACACCTTC. Amino acid sequence: CASSDRRQAYGYTF.

The CDR3 nucleotides are TGTGCCAGTAGTATGTGGAGGGACAGCTCCTACGAGCAGTACTTC. Translating gives CASSMWRDSSYEQYF. The chain employs TRBV19 and TRBJ2-7; TRBD1 might be the D (7 bases). With 3 bases removed from V and 0 bases from J, the gap between germline ends came to 12 bases. Germline CDR1 and CDR2: LNHDA and SQIVND (reference sequence). The CDR3 totals 15 residues.